This T cell receptor (beta chain) was observed in a study of regulatory T cells in long-lasting Graves disease. General observations from the study: Comparison showed that persistent patients shared more public clonotypes (roughly 2,500) than new patients (approximately 1,000).

The germline gives CDR1 SEHNR, CDR2 FQNEAQ (reference sequence). Germline trimming cut 4 bases from V and 6 bases from J; bases unmatched to any gene: 11. This CDR3 has 15 amino acids. The TCR beta library used iRepertoire HTBI primers with Arm-PCR amplification of CDR3. Each CDR3 protein gets one entry after TCRdb re-called the multiplex PCR reads with MiXCR. The sample records about 540,000 distinct CDR3 sequences, roughly 14% being singletons. A few counts support this clonotype. Its cognate antigen is unknown. Described time point: newly diagnosed GD, antithyroid drugs for less than 3 months. There was RNA extracted from PBMCs, and the TCR library was made from it. This sample also appeared in a second study, on T cells in Graves' hyperthyroidism and ophthalmopathy. In that study: The study defined stable Graves' hyperthyroidism as no ophthalmopathy progression within 18 months. Hyperthyroidism in the patients, aged 18 to 65, was newly diagnosed and under 2 months in duration.

The TCR sequence derives from a man aged 30 to 45 with Graves disease. The chain uses TRBV7-9 and TRBJ1-1; 7 positions match TRBD1. Sample: peripheral blood mononuclear cells (PBMCs), taken at new diagnosis, from a patient treated with antithyroid drugs. The CDR3 nucleotides read TGTGCCAGCAGCTCGCAGCCATCCCAGGGGGCTGAAGCTTTCTTT. Translation gives CASSSQPSQGAEAFF.